The 2 T cell receptor beta chains in this list originate from one sample, sequenced in a study of blood T cell repertoires in COVID-19. Profiled with immunoSEQ multiplex PCR; TCRdb holds only in-frame clones, not every one. The table lists about 140,000 clones, about 79% of them singletons. Sequenced sample: peripheral blood. Source of these receptors: a woman of 80 years or more with active or convalescent COVID-19.

V is TRBV19 and J is TRBJ1-3; 8 nucleotides line up with TRBD1. This CDR3 region has 15 residues. Germline V lookup: CDR1 LNHDA, CDR2 SQIVND (reference sequence). J lost 9 bases, V lost 7 bases, and 14 bases had no gene match. The CDR3 nucleotides are TGTGCCAGTACCCGTACAATGGACAGGGCGGCCACCATATATTTT. As protein: CASTRTMDRAATIYF.

The chain is built from TRBV9 and TRBJ2-2, with 10 bases that match TRBD2. The CDR3 runs to 17 residues. Germline V gives CDR1 SGDLS, CDR2 YYNGEE. The V gene end was trimmed by 3 bases and the J gene end by 0 bases; junction bases not matched to a gene: 5. CDR3 nucleotide sequence: TGTGCCAGCAGCGAGAATCTAGCGGGGGCGAACACCGGGGAGCTGTTTTTT. It codes for CASSENLAGANTGELFF. The full variable domain, its missing parts supplied by reference TRBV9 and TRBJ2-2, is DSGVTQTPKHLITATGQRVTLRCSPRSGDLSVYWYQQSLDQGLQFLIQYYNGEERAKGNILERFSAQQFPDLHSELNLSSLELGDSALYFCASSENLAGANTGELFFGEGSRLTVL.